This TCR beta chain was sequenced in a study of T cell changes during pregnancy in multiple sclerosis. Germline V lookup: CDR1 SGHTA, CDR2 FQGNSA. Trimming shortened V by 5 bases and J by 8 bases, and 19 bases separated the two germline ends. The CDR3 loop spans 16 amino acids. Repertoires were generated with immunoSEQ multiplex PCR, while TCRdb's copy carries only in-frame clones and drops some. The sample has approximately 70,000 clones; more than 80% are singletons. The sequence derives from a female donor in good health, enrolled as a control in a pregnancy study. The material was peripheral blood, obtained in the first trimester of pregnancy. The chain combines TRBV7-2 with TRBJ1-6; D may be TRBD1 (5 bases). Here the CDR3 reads CASSAQGLLPYSPLHF. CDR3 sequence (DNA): TGTGCCAGCAGCGCCCAGGGTCTCCTCCCTTATTCACCCCTCCACTTT.